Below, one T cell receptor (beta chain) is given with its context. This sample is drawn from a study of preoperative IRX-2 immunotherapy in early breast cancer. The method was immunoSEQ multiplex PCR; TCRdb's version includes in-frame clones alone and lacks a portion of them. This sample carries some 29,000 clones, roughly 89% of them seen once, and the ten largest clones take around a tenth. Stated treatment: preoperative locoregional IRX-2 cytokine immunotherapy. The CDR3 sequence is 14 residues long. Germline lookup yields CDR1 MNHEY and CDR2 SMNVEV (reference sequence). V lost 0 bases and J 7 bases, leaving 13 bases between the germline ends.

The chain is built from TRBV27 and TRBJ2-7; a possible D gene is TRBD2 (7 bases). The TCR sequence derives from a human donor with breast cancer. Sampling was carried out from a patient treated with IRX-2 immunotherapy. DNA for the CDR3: TGTGCCAGCAGTTTATCACAGGGAGGGAATGAGCAGTACTTC. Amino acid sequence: CASSLSQGGNEQYF.